What follows are 13 T cell receptor beta chains derived from one specimen sequenced in a study of T cells in Graves' hyperthyroidism and ophthalmopathy. RNA transcripts provided the source from which TCR beta CDR3 regions were amplified. An initial round of RT-PCR targeting the TCR CDR3 relied on the HTBI primer set. TCRdb used MiXCR to reprocess the multiplex PCR reads, holding one entry per CDR3 protein. This table has about 620,000 distinct CDR3 sequences, 15% to 20% appearing once. The sequenced sample consisted of blood. The receptor source for this set is a woman aged 25 to 39 with Graves' hyperthyroidism.

This clonotype was recorded a few times. The rearrangement joins TRBV7-8 to TRBJ2-7, with 9 bases fitting TRBD2. Germline V gene lookup returns CDR1 SGHVS and CDR2 FQNEAQ. There are 13 residues in the CDR3. The CDR3 loop is CASGRTSSYEQYF. The CDR3, as DNA: TGTGCGAGCGGGAGGACGAGCTCCTACGAGCAGTACTTC.

This clonotype was seen repeatedly, ten times or more. V is TRBV28 and J is TRBJ2-3, with D tentatively TRBD2 (7 bases). CDR1 and CDR2 (germline): MDHEN, SYDVKM. This CDR3 comprises 16 residues. Between the trimmed V and J ends, which lost 6 bases and 2 bases, there was a span of 18 bases. The CDR3 DNA is TGTGCCAGCAGAAACCGTGGGGGGGCTGACACAGATACGCAGTATTTT. As protein: CASRNRGGADTDTQYF.

The chain joins TRBV7-2 to TRBJ2-1; 9 positions match TRBD1. The CDR3 runs 18 residues. The germline V gene has CDR1 SGHTA and CDR2 FQGNSA. Unmatched junction bases numbered 20, after V lost 5 bases and J lost 9 bases. The CDR3 reads CASSAIPPGTGIYVEQFF. CDR3 coding DNA: TGTGCCAGCAGCGCCATTCCCCCCGGGACAGGGATTTATGTTGAGCAGTTCTTC.

This clonotype has a count of ten or more. V is TRBV12-3 or TRBV12-4 and J is TRBJ2-7; D is possibly TRBD1 (5 bases). The CDR3 covers 10 residues. V lost 6 bases and J lost 5, with 5 bases in between. The CDR3 sequence: CASRQDEQYF. CDR3 sequence (DNA): TGTGCCAGCAGACAGGACGAGCAGTACTTC.

The genes are TRBV12-3 or TRBV12-4 and TRBJ2-2; the D is unclear. The CDR3 runs 13 residues. Deletions cut 6 bases from V and 7 bases from J, with 12 bases between. The CDR3: CASSPILGGELFF. As DNA, the CDR3 is TGTGCCAGCAGCCCGATTTTGGGCGGGGAGCTGTTTTTT.

This clonotype was detected ten times or more. The CDR3 region is CASSWTSGGRNEQFF. CDR3 in DNA: TGTGCCAGCAGCTGGACTAGTGGAGGACGCAATGAGCAGTTCTTC. The chain combines TRBV7-2 with TRBJ2-1, with 7 bases matching TRBD2. The CDR3 loop spans 15 amino acids. V shed 4 bases, J shed 6 bases, and the junction held 9 bases outside the gene matches. Germline V gene sequence: CDR1 SGHTA, CDR2 FQGNSA.

The sample holds many counts of this clonotype. The CDR3 DNA is TGTGCCAGCAGCCTCGGACAGGCGACCGACTACGAGCAGTACTTC. Amino acids: CASSLGQATDYEQYF. The chain carries TRBV7-9 and TRBJ2-7; 7 bases fit TRBD1. V trimming: 5 bases; J trimming: 3 bases; junction bases outside the gene matches: 10. In germline, CDR1 is SEHNR, CDR2 FQNEAQ (reference sequence). This CDR3 is 15 amino acids long.

J is TRBJ1-2 and V is TRBV5-8, with no clear D. Looked up from germline, CDR1 is SGHTS and CDR2 is YDEGEE. V lost 3 bases and J lost 6, with 12 bases in between. CDR3 size: 13 residues. The CDR3 DNA reads TGTGCCAGCAGCTCGGCAGGCCCCGATGGCTACACCTTC. This translates into CASSSAGPDGYTF.

The chain carries TRBV9 and TRBJ1-1; TRBD1 agrees at 8 bases. Germline V gene lookup returns CDR1 SGDLS and CDR2 YYNGEE. J gave up 5 bases and V 4 bases, and 10 bases lay outside the gene matches. The CDR3 runs to 15 residues. The CDR3 region has the DNA TGTGCCAGCAGCCCTATCGGACAGGGTGGGACTGAAGCTTTCTTT. Translating it yields CASSPIGQGGTEAFF. Complete variable domain (other parts from reference TRBV9 and TRBJ1-1): DSGVTQTPKHLITATGQRVTLRCSPRSGDLSVYWYQQSLDQGLQFLIQYYNGEERAKGNILERFSAQQFPDLHSELNLSSLELGDSALYFCASSPIGQGGTEAFFGQGTRLTVV.

V gene TRBV19 combines with J gene TRBJ2-1; 7 nucleotides align to TRBD2. Germline V gene data show CDR1 as LNHDA and CDR2 as SQIVND (reference sequence). The V segment lost 4 bases and the J segment 4 bases; nucleotides outside the gene matches: 10. This CDR3 comprises 16 residues. Here the CDR3 reads CASSKVSGGWYNEQFF. The CDR3 DNA follows: TGTGCCAGTAGTAAAGTTTCGGGGGGTTGGTACAATGAGCAGTTCTTC.

V gene TRBV6-1 combines with J gene TRBJ1-2; D ambiguous. Trimming cost V 9 bases and J 8 bases, with 13 bases left between them. CDR3 length equals 11 residues. The germline V gene has CDR1 MNHNS and CDR2 SASEGT. CDR3 sequence reads: CARRGVWGYTF. DNA of the CDR3: TGTGCCAGACGAGGCGTTTGGGGCTACACCTTC.

The V call is TRBV5-1, the J call TRBJ2-7; 7 bases are a match to TRBD1. This CDR3 contains 15 residues. Trimming at V came to 3 bases and at J to 2 bases, leaving 8 bases not matched to a gene. Germline loops: CDR1 SGHRS, CDR2 YFSETQ. The CDR3 DNA follows: TGCGCCAGCAGCTCTACAGGGGTAGGAGCCTACGAGCAGTACTTC. Translated: CASSSTGVGAYEQYF. The entire variable domain, with the rest obtained from reference TRBV5-1 and TRBJ2-7, is as follows: KAGVTQTPRYLIKTRGQQVTLSCSPISGHRSVSWYQQTPGQGLQFLFEYFSETQRNKGNFPGRFSGRQFSNSRSEMNVSTLELGDSALYLCASSSTGVGAYEQYFGPGTRLTVT.

This clonotype was counted at least ten times. The rearrangement uses TRBV7-2 and TRBJ2-7; possibly TRBD1 for D (5 bases). Germline CDR1 SGHTA, CDR2 FQGNSA. The CDR3 length is 14 residues. V was cut by 2 bases and J by 2 bases, with 10 bases left in between. The CDR3 coding sequence is TGTGCCAGCAGCTTAATGGACACCACCTACGAGCAGTACTTC. Its translation: CASSLMDTTYEQYF. Full variable domain (remainder filled in from reference TRBV7-2 and TRBJ2-7): GAGVSQSPSNKVTEKGKDVELRCDPISGHTALYWYRQSLGQGLEFLIYFQGNSAPDKSGLPSDRFSAERTGGSVSTLTIQRTQQEDSAVYLCASSLMDTTYEQYFGPGTRLTVT.